These 20 T cell receptor beta chains originate from one sample sequenced in a study of cytomegalovirus exposure and HLA in healthy donors. Vbeta (60) and Jbeta (13) primers were used in the PCR. Sequencing was performed with immunoSEQ multiplex PCR; in TCRdb, only in-frame clones are kept and a portion is missing. This sample has 140,000 to 150,000 clones, with around 73% found just once. The sequencing sample was made of PBMCs. The receptors here all came from a female donor in good health and CMV-seronegative.

This clone was observed once. The chain links TRBV5-4 to TRBJ2-1; weak D call: TRBD1 (5 bases). Trimming pared 5 bases from V and 6 bases from J, leaving 9 bases between. Germline V lookup: CDR1 SGHNT, CDR2 YYREEE (reference sequence). This CDR3 contains 12 residues. CDR3 DNA sequence: TGTGCCAGCAGAAGGGGATCCAATGAGCAGTTCTTC. Translated, it gives CASRRGSNEQFF.

The CDR3 spells CASSSGNSPLHF. In nucleotides, the CDR3 is TGCGCCAGCAGCTCAGGGAATTCACCCCTCCACTTT. The J gene is TRBJ1-6, the V gene TRBV5-1; TRBD1 is a possible D gene (5 bases). The germline V and J ends were trimmed by 3 bases and 7 bases, with 5 bases remaining between them. In germline, CDR1 is SGHRS, CDR2 YFSETQ. This CDR3 comprises 12 residues.

This clone turned up a few times. This chain uses TRBV6-6 with TRBJ2-6, with D unclear. The CDR3 contains 15 residues. The V end was cut by 5 bases, the J end by 0 bases, with 8 bases between. Per germline, CDR1 MNHNY and CDR2 SVGAGI (reference sequence). The CDR3, as DNA: TGTGCCAGCAGTATTGCCAGCTCTGGGGCCAACGTCCTGACTTTC. Translation gives CASSIASSGANVLTF.

This chain connects TRBV28 to TRBJ1-1; D remains ambiguous. In germline, CDR1 is MDHEN, CDR2 SYDVKM. This CDR3 is built from 13 residues. Trimming removed 8 bases at V and 8 bases at J, with 18 bases between. CDR3 nucleotides: TGTGCCAGCGAGAGACAATTCCTCGACGAAGCTTTCTTT. Protein product: CASERQFLDEAFF.

The chain couples TRBV9 to TRBJ2-1; 9 nucleotides agree with TRBD2. Germline V gives CDR1 SGDLS, CDR2 YYNGEE. The trim removed 4 bases at V and 9 bases at J, leaving 11 bases unmatched. The CDR3 runs to 15 residues. Here the CDR3 reads CASSPLAGENGEQFF. CDR3 coding DNA: TGTGCCAGCAGCCCTTTAGCGGGAGAGAACGGTGAGCAGTTCTTC.

The gene calls are TRBV5-8 and TRBJ2-7; TRBD2 matches at 7 bases. V was clipped by 9 bases and J by 6 bases; unmatched bases: 6. Germline CDR1 and CDR2: SGHTS and YDEGEE. The CDR3 spans 11 residues. The CDR3 loop reads CAIDREGEQYF. The DNA of the CDR3 is TGTGCCATCGATAGGGAGGGCGAGCAGTACTTC.

The CDR3 here is CASSLEGRAGQPQHF. CDR3 DNA sequence: TGTGCCAGCAGCTTAGAGGGCAGGGCAGGCCAGCCCCAGCATTTT. The chain links TRBV7-8 to TRBJ1-5, with D possibly matching TRBD1 (5 bases). Trimming shortened V by 1 base and J by 7 bases, and 14 bases separated the two germline ends. The CDR3 runs to 15 residues. Germline-derived CDR1 and CDR2 are SGHVS and FQNEAQ. Looking up the rest from reference TRBV7-8 and TRBJ1-5 gives the full variable domain: GAGVSQSPRYKVAKRGQDVALRCDPISGHVSLFWYQQALGQGPEFLTYFQNEAQLDKSGLPSDRFFAERPEGSVSTLKIQRTQQEDSAVYLCASSLEGRAGQPQHFGDGTRLSIL.

The V and J genes are TRBV5-6 and TRBJ2-7; 11 bases map to TRBD1. The trim removed 4 bases at V and 4 bases at J, leaving 4 bases unmatched. The CDR3 runs to 14 residues. Germline loops: CDR1 SGHDT, CDR2 YYEEEE. The CDR3 sequence is CASSLRDRGYEQYF. For the CDR3, the DNA is TGTGCCAGCAGCCTCCGGGACAGGGGGTACGAGCAGTACTTC.

This chain joins TRBV19 and TRBJ2-2, with TRBD1 matching 8 bases. Germline V gene sequence: CDR1 LNHDA, CDR2 SQIVND (reference sequence). The CDR3 is 15 residues long. The V and J ends lost 5 bases and 5 bases, in that order; junction bases with no gene match: 7. CDR3 bases: TGTGCCAGTAGTTCCAGGGGGCAATTAACCGGGGAGCTGTTTTTT. Translated: CASSSRGQLTGELFF. Combining the CDR3 with reference TRBV19 and TRBJ2-2 gives the whole variable domain DGGITQSPKYLFRKEGQNVTLSCEQNLNHDAMYWYRQDPGQGLRLIYYSQIVNDFQKGDIAEGYSVSREKKESFPLTVTSAQKNPTAFYLCASSSRGQLTGELFFGEGSRLTVL.

In its sample, this clone was seen a few times. V is TRBV5-6 and J is TRBJ2-1; 10 bases align to TRBD2. Per germline, CDR1 SGHDT and CDR2 YYEEEE. Trimming at V came to 1 base and at J to 6 bases, leaving 7 bases not matched to a gene. The CDR3 consists of 16 residues. The CDR3 sequence is CASSLFQRGGRNEQFF. CDR3 in DNA: TGTGCCAGCAGCTTGTTCCAGCGGGGGGGCCGCAATGAGCAGTTCTTC.

This clone was counted between two and nine times. J is TRBJ2-2 and V is TRBV5-1; TRBD2 aligns across 7 bases. CDR1 SGHRS and CDR2 YFSETQ come from the germline V gene. Unmatched junction bases numbered 10, after V lost 7 bases and J lost 7 bases. This CDR3 has 14 amino acids. The DNA for the CDR3 is TGCGCCAGCCAACTTGATGGGGGGGACGGGGAGCTGTTTTTT. Translation: CASQLDGGDGELFF.

The chain carries TRBV28 and TRBJ1-5; D is ambiguous. Germline V gives CDR1 MDHEN, CDR2 SYDVKM. The CDR3 has 14 amino acids. V dropped 3 bases and J dropped 3 bases, with 9 bases sitting between them. CDR3 coding DNA: TGTGCCAGCAGTTTTGGGCGGGCCAATCAGCCCCAGCATTTT. It translates to CASSFGRANQPQHF.

The V gene is TRBV19, the J gene TRBJ1-5; perhaps TRBD1 as D (6 bases). V was shortened by 4 bases and J by 5 bases, with 12 bases between the two germline ends. The CDR3 runs 14 residues. The germline V gene encodes CDR1 LNHDA and CDR2 SQIVND (reference sequence). The CDR3 sequence: CASSTQGGHQPQHF. Written as DNA, the CDR3 is TGTGCCAGTAGTACCCAAGGGGGTCATCAGCCCCAGCATTTT.

This sequence joins TRBV27 and TRBJ1-5; TRBD1 is a possible D gene (6 bases). Trimming removed 5 bases at V and 7 bases at J, with 12 bases between. Germline assignment: CDR1 MNHEY and CDR2 SMNVEV (reference sequence). The CDR3 sequence is 13 residues long. CDR3 bases: TGTGCCAGCAGTATCCGCGGACAGCAGCCCCAGCATTTT. It specifies CASSIRGQQPQHF.

This rearrangement joins TRBV30 to TRBJ2-2, with D tentatively TRBD2 (7 bases). Germline V lookup: CDR1 GTSNPN, CDR2 SVGIG (reference sequence). The CDR3 loop spans 12 amino acids. Trimming shortened V by 8 bases and J by 7 bases, and 14 bases separated the two germline ends. CDR3 coding DNA: TGTGCCGGCCGAGGGGGGGGCGGGGAGCTGTTTTTT. This gives the protein CAGRGGGGELFF.

The chain is built from TRBV5-6 and TRBJ2-5, with 11 bases that match TRBD1. Germline CDR1 reads SGHDT; CDR2 reads YYEEEE. Germline trimming cut 2 bases from V and 7 bases from J; bases unmatched to any gene: 16. The CDR3 consists of 18 residues. The CDR3 is CASSFGASPDRGQGTQYF. In DNA, the CDR3 is TGTGCCAGCAGCTTCGGAGCATCCCCGGACAGGGGGCAGGGGACCCAGTACTTC.

The J gene is TRBJ1-4, the V gene TRBV5-1, with a weak D call TRBD1 (5 bases). The length of the CDR3 is 16 residues. Germline V CDR1 and CDR2: SGHRS, YFSETQ. V lost 4 bases to trimming and J lost 8 bases, with 21 bases between them. CDR3 nucleotide sequence: TGCGCCAGCAGCACACGCACCGGGACTACCGGAGAAAAACTGTTTTTT. This translates into CASSTRTGTTGEKLFF.

The V gene is TRBV10-2, the J gene TRBJ2-1; D unclear. This CDR3 region has 14 residues. Germline CDR1 and CDR2: WSHSY and SAAADI. V was trimmed by 3 bases and J by 8 bases, leaving 14 bases between them. CDR3: CASSDPLVMDEQFF. CDR3 nucleotide sequence: TGCGCCAGCAGTGACCCTCTAGTAATGGATGAGCAGTTCTTC.

The rearrangement links TRBV11-2 to TRBJ1-1; D perhaps matches TRBD1 (5 bases). Looked up from germline, CDR1 is SGHAT and CDR2 is FQNNGV. The CDR3 has 15 residues. The V and J ends lost 1 base and 4 bases respectively, with 13 bases between them. CDR3 coding DNA: TGTGCCAGCAGCTTAGCACCAGGGCTCCTCACTGAAGCTTTCTTT. Its protein is CASSLAPGLLTEAFF. The full variable domain, rest sourced from reference TRBV11-2 and TRBJ1-1, is EAGVAQSPRYKIIEKRQSVAFWCNPISGHATLYWYQQILGQGPKLLIQFQNNGVVDDSQLPKDRFSAERLKGVDSTLKIQPAKLEDSAVYLCASSLAPGLLTEAFFGQGTRLTVV.

This chain connects TRBV9 to TRBJ1-3; D not resolved. The CDR3 contains 15 residues. The germline CDR1 and CDR2 sequences are SGDLS and YYNGEE. V shed 0 bases and J shed 1 base, with 8 bases lying between them. The CDR3 region is CASSVGGASGNTIYF. DNA of the CDR3: TGTGCCAGCAGCGTAGGGGGAGCTTCTGGAAACACCATATATTTT. Full variable domain (remainder filled in from reference TRBV9 and TRBJ1-3): DSGVTQTPKHLITATGQRVTLRCSPRSGDLSVYWYQQSLDQGLQFLIQYYNGEERAKGNILERFSAQQFPDLHSELNLSSLELGDSALYFCASSVGGASGNTIYFGEGSWLTVV.